The 16 T cell receptor beta chains in this list originate from one sample, sequenced in a study of cytomegalovirus exposure and HLA in healthy donors (dated by TCRdb to about 2017). Library preparation employed the immunoSEQ multiplex PCR assay. A mixture of 60 forward primers for TCR Vbeta segments and 13 reverse primers for TCR Jbeta segments was used in the multiplex PCR. TCRdb's version of the immuneACCESS table is confined to in-frame rearrangements and falls short of the full clone set. An unresolved V gene accounts for under half of the shortfall where checked; the remainder is of unknown origin. The sample table holds about 130,000 clones, of which over 75% were seen once. More than 1.5% of the sample is held by the ten biggest clonotypes. Specimen: PBMCs. Receptors were obtained from a boy between 10 and 17 years old in good health and CMV-seronegative.

In DNA, the CDR3 is TGTGCCAGCAGCGTAGGGGGACTTCAAACCGGGGAGCTGTTTTTT. Its translation: CASSVGGLQTGELFF. V usage is TRBV9 and J usage is TRBJ2-2, with D perhaps matching TRBD2 (6 bases). This CDR3 region has 15 residues. Germline CDR1 SGDLS, CDR2 YYNGEE. Between the trimmed V and J ends, which lost 0 bases and 5 bases, there was a span of 11 bases.

The rearrangement uses TRBV29-1 and TRBJ2-5, with TRBD2 matching over 13 bases. Losses at the gene ends were 2 bases for V and 5 bases for J; bases not matched to a gene: 8. This CDR3 comprises 16 residues. Germline V gene sequence: CDR1 SQVTM, CDR2 ANQGSEA. Here the CDR3 reads CSVETGGLAGFETQYF. The DNA of the CDR3 is TGCAGCGTTGAAACCGGGGGACTAGCGGGGTTCGAGACCCAGTACTTC.

The genes are TRBV5-1 and TRBJ2-1; 7 bases agree with TRBD2. CDR3 length equals 17 residues. Unmatched junction bases numbered 10, after V lost 4 bases and J lost 0 bases. Germline V gene data show CDR1 as SGHRS and CDR2 as YFSETQ. The CDR3 nucleotides read TGCGCCAGCAGCAGATTAACTAGCGACTACTCCTACAATGAGCAGTTCTTC. Encoded protein: CASSRLTSDYSYNEQFF. Together with reference TRBV5-1 and TRBJ2-1, the CDR3 gives the full variable domain: KAGVTQTPRYLIKTRGQQVTLSCSPISGHRSVSWYQQTPGQGLQFLFEYFSETQRNKGNFPGRFSGRQFSNSRSEMNVSTLELGDSALYLCASSRLTSDYSYNEQFFGPGTRLTVL.

J is TRBJ2-2 and V is TRBV7-2, with TRBD2 matching 10 bases. The V gene's germline CDR1 is SGHTA and CDR2 FQGNSA. The CDR3 is 17 residues long. J lost 5 bases, V lost 1 base, and 7 bases had no gene match. The CDR3 reads CASSLGLAGVETGELFF. The CDR3, as DNA: TGTGCCAGCAGCTTAGGGCTAGCGGGAGTGGAAACCGGGGAGCTGTTTTTT.

The chain joins TRBV5-1 to TRBJ2-5, with a tentative D call TRBD1 (6 bases). Per the germline V gene, CDR1 is SGHRS and CDR2 is YFSETQ. V lost 7 bases to trimming and J lost 2 bases, with 15 bases between them. CDR3 length: 14 amino acids. The CDR3, as DNA: TGCGCCAGCTTCCCCGGGACACAACAAGAGACCCAGTACTTC. This encodes CASFPGTQQETQYF.

This clone was picked up a small number of times. The V call is TRBV18, the J call TRBJ1-1; tentative D call: TRBD1 (5 bases). Between the trimmed V and J ends, which lost 3 bases and 1 base, there was a span of 9 bases. This CDR3 has 14 amino acids. Looked up from germline, CDR1 is KGHSH and CDR2 is LQKENI. The CDR3 nucleotides read TGTGCCAGCTCACCGGACATTGGGAACACTGAAGCTTTCTTT. It yields the protein CASSPDIGNTEAFF.

This chain connects TRBV27 to TRBJ2-7; a weak D match, TRBD1 (7 bases). The V and J ends lost 5 bases and 3 bases respectively, with 17 bases between them. Germline values: CDR1 MNHEY, CDR2 SMNVEV (reference sequence). The CDR3 is made up of 15 amino acids. This chain's CDR3 is CASSARGVPIYEQYF. CDR3 nucleotides: TGTGCCAGCAGTGCCAGGGGGGTTCCCATCTACGAGCAGTACTTC.

The chain recombines TRBV9 with TRBJ1-2, with D uncertain. V shed 0 bases and J shed 4 bases, with 7 bases lying between them. The CDR3 loop spans 13 amino acids. Per the germline V gene, CDR1 is SGDLS and CDR2 is YYNGEE. The CDR3 here is CASSVGTVYGYTF. DNA for the CDR3: TGTGCCAGCAGCGTAGGTACAGTCTATGGCTACACCTTC.

This sequence joins TRBV10-3 and TRBJ2-3, with 16 bases identical to TRBD2. V dropped 7 bases and J dropped 4; count of bases not matched to a gene: 5. Germline-derived CDR1 and CDR2 are ENHRY and SYGVKD. The CDR3 sequence is 16 residues long. The chain's CDR3 is CAITGGTSGGADTQYF. In nucleotides, the CDR3 is TGTGCCATCACCGGAGGGACTAGCGGGGGGGCAGATACGCAGTATTTT.

The chain has TRBV5-1 and TRBJ2-3; 9 nucleotides match TRBD2. The CDR3 totals 16 residues. Germline assignment: CDR1 SGHRS and CDR2 YFSETQ. The J segment lost 0 bases and the V segment lost 6 bases, leaving 8 bases of the junction unmatched. The CDR3 sequence: CASKRKRGESTDTQYF. In DNA, the CDR3 is TGCGCCAGCAAAAGGAAGCGGGGGGAGAGCACAGATACGCAGTATTTT.

V usage is TRBV6-5 and J usage is TRBJ2-1; D not certain. CDR1 is MNHEY, CDR2 SVGAGI, per germline. The V end lost 2 bases, the J end lost 8 bases, and 16 bases lay between the germline ends. The CDR3 spans 15 residues. The CDR3 loop is CASSYAQASVDEQFF. The CDR3 bases are TGTGCCAGCAGTTACGCTCAAGCCAGCGTCGATGAGCAGTTCTTC.

The table lists this clone with a count of one. This chain uses TRBV11-2 with TRBJ2-1; 12 nucleotides align to TRBD2. Germline values: CDR1 SGHAT, CDR2 FQNNGV. CDR3 length: 15 amino acids. The junction had 6 bases not matched to a gene; V was cut back by 5 bases and J by 7 bases. In DNA form, the CDR3 reads TGTGCCAGCAGCCTAGCGGGAGGGTCTCAGAATGAGCAGTTCTTC. This gives the protein CASSLAGGSQNEQFF.

The chain carries TRBV4-1 and TRBJ1-4; the D gene is possibly TRBD1 (6 bases). Germline CDR1 and CDR2: MGHRA and YSYEKL. The CDR3 covers 17 residues. Trimming pared 0 bases from V and 4 bases from J, leaving 15 bases between. CDR3 coding DNA: TGCGCCAGCAGCCAAGACGGGCAGGGGTTTAGTAATGAAAAACTGTTTTTT. Translating it yields CASSQDGQGFSNEKLFF.

The rearrangement links TRBV11-2 to TRBJ2-7; 10 bases match TRBD2. The CDR3 totals 17 residues. Germline V CDR1 and CDR2: SGHAT, FQNNGV. J was trimmed by 5 bases and V by 0 bases; bases with no gene match: 10. CDR3 nucleotides: TGTGCCAGCAGCTTAGATGTTCTAGCGGGAGCAATTGACGAGCAGTACTTC. This sequence encodes CASSLDVLAGAIDEQYF.

The chain has TRBV7-9 and TRBJ1-6, with D possibly being TRBD1 (5 bases). The CDR3 is 17 amino acids. The germline gives CDR1 SEHNR, CDR2 FQNEAQ (reference sequence). V dropped 5 bases and J dropped 5 bases, with 19 bases sitting between them. DNA for the CDR3: TGTGCCAGCAGCGCCCGAGCGGGGGATTATGATAATTCACCCCTCCACTTT. Translating it yields CASSARAGDYDNSPLHF. Full variable domain (missing parts from reference TRBV7-9 and TRBJ1-6): DTGVSQNPRHKITKRGQNVTFRCDPISEHNRLYWYRQTLGQGPEFLTYFQNEAQLEKSRLLSDRFSAERPKGSFSTLEIQRTEQGDSAMYLCASSARAGDYDNSPLHFGNGTRLTVT.

This chain links TRBV5-4 with TRBJ2-7; TRBD2 is a possible D gene (6 bases). Germline V gene lookup returns CDR1 SGHNT and CDR2 YYREEE (reference sequence). CDR3 size: 14 residues. The V gene lost 4 bases and the J gene lost 3 bases, with 14 bases spanning the gap. CDR3 residues: CASSTGLRDYEQYF. The CDR3 nucleotides read TGTGCCAGCAGCACGGGACTGAGAGACTACGAGCAGTACTTC. Looking up the rest from reference TRBV5-4 and TRBJ2-7 gives the full variable domain: ETGVTQSPTHLIKTRGQQVTLRCSSQSGHNTVSWYQQALGQGPQFIFQYYREEENGRGNFPPRFSGLQFPNYSSELNVNALELDDSALYLCASSTGLRDYEQYFGPGTRLTVT.